The 32 T cell receptor beta chains presented below share a single source sample, sequenced in a study of T cells in Graves' hyperthyroidism and ophthalmopathy. RNA transcripts yielded amplified TCR beta CDR3 regions. RT-PCR in the first round (using the HTBI primer set) targeted the TCR CDR3. TCRdb reanalysed the multiplex PCR reads using MiXCR and keeps one entry per CDR3 protein. The table lists 450,000 to 550,000 distinct CDR3 sequences, around 22% of them singletons. The sequenced sample was blood. The source is a woman younger than 45 with Graves' ophthalmopathy.

This clonotype appeared many times. The V gene is TRBV28, the J gene TRBJ1-1; weak D call: TRBD1 (5 bases). The CDR3 is made up of 13 amino acids. Looked up from germline, CDR1 is MDHEN and CDR2 is SYDVKM. V was pared by 8 bases and J by 3 bases, with 13 bases between. DNA for the CDR3: TGTGCCAGCGGGCGGTGGGGGGACACTGAAGCTTTCTTT. Translating gives CASGRWGDTEAFF.

This clonotype was seen repeatedly, ten times or more. J is TRBJ1-1 and V is TRBV4-3; D possibly corresponds to TRBD1 (6 bases). Trimming cost V 0 bases and J 0 bases, with 8 bases left between them. Germline V gene lookup returns CDR1 LGHNA and CDR2 YSLEER. This CDR3 spans 15 amino acids. The CDR3 coding sequence is TGCGCCAGCAGCCAAGAAGGGGACATGAACACTGAAGCTTTCTTT. Translated, it gives CASSQEGDMNTEAFF.

The chain joins TRBV20-1 to TRBJ2-7; TRBD1 is a possible D gene (5 bases). The CDR3 consists of 12 residues. The V end lost 3 bases, the J end lost 3 bases, and 9 bases lay between the germline ends. Germline CDR1 is DFQATT and CDR2 is SNEGSKA (reference sequence). CDR3 amino acids: CSASGRVYEQYF. CDR3 nucleotide sequence: TGCAGTGCTAGTGGCAGGGTCTACGAGCAGTACTTC.

This clonotype was observed a handful of times. The chain links TRBV18 to TRBJ1-1; D possibly corresponds to TRBD1 (5 bases). V shed 1 base and J shed 1 base, with 7 bases lying between them. CDR1 is KGHSH, CDR2 LQKENI, per germline. There are 14 residues in the CDR3. This chain's CDR3 is CASSPRGQNTEAFF. As DNA, the CDR3 is TGTGCCAGCTCACCACGGGGCCAGAACACTGAAGCTTTCTTT.

About this clonotype: As the CDR3 is not closed by the conserved phenylalanine or tryptophan, this likely results from a read error. The V and J genes are TRBV6-2 or TRBV6-3 and TRBJ1-1; maybe TRBD1 (5 bases). The V end lost 0 bases, the J end lost 0 bases, and 17 bases lay between the germline ends. Germline V gives CDR1 MNHEY, CDR2 SVGEGT. The CDR3 spans 18 residues. CDR3 DNA sequence: TGTGCCAGCAGTTACTCGTACCCAGCAGGGAGCATGAACACTGAAGCTTTCTCT. Amino acids: CASSYSYPAGSMNTEAFS.

This clonotype has more than one count but fewer than ten. The chain combines TRBV12-3 or TRBV12-4 with TRBJ1-3, with D perhaps matching TRBD1 (5 bases). The CDR3 loop spans 15 amino acids. V was clipped by 8 bases and J by 0 bases, with 14 bases between them. The CDR3 loop is CASGYRPLSGNTIYF. The CDR3 bases are TGTGCCAGCGGATACAGGCCGCTCTCTGGAAACACCATATATTTT.

This clonotype was detected ten times or more. The chain is built from TRBV7-8 and TRBJ2-2; D gene ambiguous. V was clipped by 4 bases and J by 4 bases, with 19 bases between them. Germline V gene data show CDR1 as SGHVS and CDR2 as FQNEAQ. The CDR3 is 17 amino acids. The CDR3 coding sequence is TGTGCCAGCAGCTGGGGAATAGCTAGGCGTCGCACCGGGGAGCTGTTTTTT. Its translation: CASSWGIARRRTGELFF.

The V call is TRBV9, the J call TRBJ1-5; 7 positions match TRBD1. The CDR3 is 15 amino acids. Germline CDR1 SGDLS, CDR2 YYNGEE. With 3 bases clipped from V and 0 bases from J, the junction kept 3 bases outside the gene matches. CDR3 bases: TGTGCCAGCAGCGCAGGGGGGGATAGCAATCAGCCCCAGCATTTT. Amino acid sequence: CASSAGGDSNQPQHF.

The chain links TRBV7-9 to TRBJ2-5; D call uncertain. Between the trimmed V and J ends, which lost 0 bases and 1 base, there was a span of 9 bases. This CDR3 contains 15 residues. CDR1 is SEHNR, CDR2 FQNEAQ, per germline (reference sequence). CDR3 in amino acids: CASSLALQGQETQYF. CDR3 nucleotides: TGTGCCAGCAGCTTAGCGCTACAAGGCCAAGAGACCCAGTACTTC. Based on the CDR3 plus reference TRBV7-9 and TRBJ2-5, the full variable domain is DTGVSQNPRHKITKRGQNVTFRCDPISEHNRLYWYRQTLGQGPEFLTYFQNEAQLEKSRLLSDRFSAERPKGSFSTLEIQRTEQGDSAMYLCASSLALQGQETQYFGPGTRLLVL.

The chain couples TRBV12-3 or TRBV12-4 to TRBJ1-5; possibly TRBD1 for D (5 bases). The V end lost 5 bases, the J end lost 2 bases, and 10 bases lay between the germline ends. The CDR3 length is 14 residues. The CDR3 loop reads CASSQGEGNQPQHF. For the CDR3, the DNA is TGTGCCAGCAGTCAGGGAGAAGGCAATCAGCCCCAGCATTTT.

This clonotype has at least ten counts. The CDR3 reads CASSLGGHNQPQHF. As DNA, the CDR3 is TGTGCCAGCAGTTTAGGGGGGCACAATCAGCCCCAGCATTTT. V is TRBV12-3 or TRBV12-4 and J is TRBJ1-5; possibly TRBD1 for D (6 bases). The CDR3 contains 14 residues. The germline V and J ends were trimmed by 1 base and 3 bases, with 7 bases remaining between them.

The chain combines TRBV28 with TRBJ1-2; no firm D call. This CDR3 spans 18 amino acids. Germline V lookup: CDR1 MDHEN, CDR2 SYDVKM. The ends were cut back, 5 bases at V and 1 base at J, with 23 bases in the middle. The CDR3 is CASSPPAGVNRDNYGYTF. In nucleotides, the CDR3 is TGTGCCAGCAGTCCCCCGGCGGGCGTAAACAGAGATAACTATGGCTACACCTTC.

This CDR3 reads CASSFLSSLSYEQYF. The CDR3 DNA is TGTGCCAGCAGTTTTCTTTCGAGCCTCTCCTACGAGCAGTACTTC. The rearrangement links TRBV28 to TRBJ2-7, with D unclear. The germline V and J ends were trimmed by 3 bases and 0 bases, with 12 bases remaining between them. The CDR3 is 15 residues long. The germline V gene encodes CDR1 MDHEN and CDR2 SYDVKM.

As for this clonotype: This may be a read error: a much more frequent sequence differs by one nucleotide. This rearrangement joins TRBV19 to TRBJ1-1, with 7 bases fitting TRBD1. CDR3 length: 14 amino acids. Germline V gene sequence: CDR1 LNHDA, CDR2 SQIVND (reference sequence). The CDR3 nucleotides read TGTGCCTGTAGCCCGACAGGGTCTAACACTGAAGCTTTCTTT. This gives the protein CACSPTGSNTEAFF.

The chain links TRBV20-1 to TRBJ1-1; D is unclear. The length of the CDR3 is 13 residues. V dropped 3 bases and J dropped 1 base, with 9 bases sitting between them. Germline CDR1 reads DFQATT; CDR2 reads SNEGSKA (reference sequence). The CDR3 sequence is CSASLTGNTEAFF. The CDR3 nucleotides are TGCAGTGCTAGTCTGACGGGGAACACTGAAGCTTTCTTT.

The chain couples TRBV28 to TRBJ2-2; no clear D. The V gene lost 3 bases and the J gene lost 7 bases, with 6 bases spanning the gap. Germline CDR1 is MDHEN and CDR2 is SYDVKM. CDR3 length equals 12 residues. CDR3 loop: CASSFRIGELFF. CDR3 coding DNA: TGTGCCAGCAGTTTTAGAATCGGGGAGCTGTTTTTT.

The chain is built from TRBV12-3 or TRBV12-4 and TRBJ2-7, with D possibly TRBD2 on 6 matching bases. Trimming stripped 6 bases from V and 4 bases from J, with 13 bases between. This CDR3 contains 13 residues. The CDR3 DNA sequence: TGTGCCAGCAGCCCCGTGGGACTTTACGAGCAGTACTTC. Translated: CASSPVGLYEQYF.

This clonotype was seen many times. The V call is TRBV6-2 or TRBV6-3, the J call TRBJ2-7; D remains ambiguous. Germline-derived CDR1 and CDR2 are MNHEY and SVGEGT. Trimming cost V 0 bases and J 6 bases, with 6 bases left between them. The CDR3 contains 12 residues. Here the CDR3 reads CASSYSRIEQYF. The CDR3 DNA reads as TGTGCCAGCAGTTACTCGAGGATCGAGCAGTACTTC.

This clonotype has a count of ten or more. The genes are TRBV11-3 and TRBJ2-2, with a weak D call TRBD2 (5 bases). Germline V CDR1 and CDR2: SGHNT, YENEEA. Trimming took off 5 bases at V and 0 bases at J, with 10 bases between the two ends. The CDR3 is 15 amino acids. CDR3 residues: CASSPLGANTGELFF. The CDR3 bases are TGTGCCAGCAGCCCACTAGGAGCGAACACCGGGGAGCTGTTTTTT.

V gene TRBV7-6 combines with J gene TRBJ1-1, with 7 bases that match TRBD1. The CDR3 length is 14 residues. V was clipped by 2 bases and J by 7 bases; unmatched bases: 7. Germline V CDR1 and CDR2: SGHVS, FNYEAQ. The CDR3 DNA sequence: TGTGCCAGCAGCTTATATCAGGGGGTGGATGAAGCTTTCTTT. Protein: CASSLYQGVDEAFF. Based on the CDR3 plus reference TRBV7-6 and TRBJ1-1, the full variable domain is GAGVSQSPRYKVTKRGQDVALRCDPISGHVSLYWYRQALGQGPEFLTYFNYEAQQDKSGLPNDRFSAERPEGSISTLTIQRTEQRDSAMYRCASSLYQGVDEAFFGQGTRLTVV.

Of note for this clonotype: Germline and junction disagree at one end, which may indicate a read error. CDR3 nucleotides: TGTGCCAGCATCTTGGATTCGGTTGGTTTCTTT. Translated, it gives CASILDSVGFF. This rearrangement joins TRBV5-5 to TRBJ1-1; no definite D call. Per germline, CDR1 SGHKS and CDR2 YYEKEE (reference sequence). The CDR3 contains 11 residues.

The J gene is TRBJ2-5, the V gene TRBV28; the match to TRBD1 covers 9 bases. The junction had 4 bases not matched to a gene; V was cut back by 4 bases and J by 1 base. Germline CDR1 reads MDHEN; CDR2 reads SYDVKM. The CDR3 is 15 amino acids. As DNA, the CDR3 is TGTGCCAGCAGTTGGGACAGGGAATTCCAAGAGACCCAGTACTTC. Encoded protein: CASSWDREFQETQYF.

Ten or more counts support this clonotype. The chain combines TRBV12-3 or TRBV12-4 with TRBJ1-1; 9 nucleotides line up with TRBD1. The CDR3 sequence is 15 residues long. Losses at the gene ends were 6 bases for V and 6 bases for J; bases not matched to a gene: 11. Written as DNA, the CDR3 is TGTGCCAGCAGCTCCCCGGGACAGGGAATTTCTGAAGCTTTCTTT. Residues: CASSSPGQGISEAFF.

In this sample, this clonotype turned up many times. This chain joins TRBV6-2 or TRBV6-3 and TRBJ1-5, with D possibly being TRBD1 (5 bases). The germline CDR1 and CDR2 sequences are MNHEY and SVGEGT. The length of the CDR3 is 14 residues. V gave up 2 bases and J gave up 5 bases, with 10 bases separating them. CDR3: CASSYGTPYQPQHF. CDR3 in DNA: TGTGCCAGCAGTTACGGGACCCCTTATCAGCCCCAGCATTTT.

The chain employs TRBV6-1 and TRBJ2-5, with TRBD2 matching 7 bases. Per the germline V gene, CDR1 is MNHNS and CDR2 is SASEGT. There are 15 residues in the CDR3. V was clipped by 6 bases and J by 4 bases; unmatched bases: 11. The CDR3 loop reads CASRAVGGRRETQYF. The CDR3 region has the DNA TGTGCCAGCAGAGCCGTCGGGGGGAGAAGAGAGACCCAGTACTTC.

This clonotype showed up many times. V and J are TRBV6-1 and TRBJ2-7; 7 bases line up with TRBD1. V lost 7 bases to trimming and J lost 0 bases; unmatched junction nucleotides: 6. This CDR3 comprises 14 residues. From germline, CDR1 is MNHNS and CDR2 SASEGT. CDR3 sequence: CASKLDRSSYEQYF. In nucleotides, the CDR3 is TGTGCCAGCAAGCTGGACAGGAGCTCCTACGAGCAGTACTTC.

The gene calls are TRBV30 and TRBJ1-3; TRBD1 agrees at 7 bases. The CDR3 sequence is 13 residues long. CDR1 is GTSNPN and CDR2 is SVGIG in the germline V gene (reference sequence). V was clipped by 3 bases and J by 6 bases; unmatched bases: 5. CDR3 DNA sequence: TGTGCCTGGAGACAGGGGCCGGAAAACACCATATATTTT. It specifies CAWRQGPENTIYF. Filled out from reference TRBV30 and TRBJ1-3, the complete variable domain reads SQTIHQWPATLVQPVGSPLSLECTVEGTSNPNLYWYRQAAGRGLQLLFYSVGIGQISSEVPQNLSASRPQDRQFILSSKKLLLSDSGFYLCAWRQGPENTIYFGEGSWLTVV.

V is TRBV7-2 and J is TRBJ1-2, with D maybe TRBD1 (5 bases). V shed 1 base and J shed 6 bases, with 15 bases lying between them. The CDR3 has 15 residues. Germline V gene lookup returns CDR1 SGHTA and CDR2 FQGNSA. CDR3 sequence (DNA): TGTGCCAGCAGCTTAGGGTTGGGAGGGGTGCATGGCTACACCTTC. This translates into CASSLGLGGVHGYTF.

Many counts were recorded for this clonotype. J is TRBJ2-6 and V is TRBV6-1, with D possibly being TRBD1 or TRBD2 (6 bases each). V dropped 10 bases and J dropped 4 bases, with 17 bases sitting between them. CDR3 length: 15 residues. CDR1 is MNHNS and CDR2 is SASEGT in the germline V gene. The CDR3 protein is CATVPGAGGANVLTF. The CDR3 DNA is TGTGCCACCGTCCCGGGGGCGGGGGGGGCCAACGTCCTGACTTTC.

The sample holds many counts of this clonotype. The V gene is TRBV27, the J gene TRBJ1-6; the D gene is possibly TRBD1 (6 bases). V lost 0 bases and J lost 10, with 16 bases in between. Per germline, CDR1 MNHEY and CDR2 SMNVEV (reference sequence). The CDR3 runs to 16 residues. The CDR3 is CASSLSSGGAYSPLHF. DNA of the CDR3: TGTGCCAGCAGTTTATCCTCCGGGGGGGCATACTCACCCCTCCACTTT.

The rearrangement joins TRBV11-3 to TRBJ2-5; no reliable D call. V gave up 4 bases and J gave up 2 bases, with 14 bases separating them. Looked up from germline, CDR1 is SGHNT and CDR2 is YENEEA. The CDR3 length is 15 residues. This CDR3 is CASSSSGLLQETQYF. In nucleotides, the CDR3 is TGTGCCAGCAGCTCGTCGGGCCTACTGCAAGAGACCCAGTACTTC.

In its sample, this clonotype was seen many times. The chain uses TRBV5-1 and TRBJ1-2, with 7 bases aligning to TRBD1. CDR1 and CDR2 (germline): SGHRS, YFSETQ. This CDR3 is built from 18 residues. The V and J ends lost 4 bases and 0 bases, in that order; junction bases with no gene match: 15. The CDR3 sequence: CASSPSISTGETNYGYTF. CDR3 bases: TGCGCCAGCAGCCCGAGTATCTCTACAGGGGAGACTAACTATGGCTACACCTTC.